This T cell receptor (beta chain) emerged from a study of PD-1 blockade in classical Hodgkin lymphoma. Overall study findings and caveats: Exclusion covered patients beginning nivolumab under 1 year post-ASCT. CD4+ but not CD8+ TCR diversity rose significantly by C4D1.

The V and J ends lost 1 base and 3 bases respectively, with 7 bases between them. The germline V gene has CDR1 SGHAT and CDR2 FQNNGV. CDR3 size: 14 residues. Brentuximab vedotin exposure varied among the patients, all of whom had relapsed after autologous stem cell transplantation. Best overall response was complete response, partial response or progressive disease in these relapsed/refractory classical Hodgkin lymphoma patients. Concerning this clone itself: Antigen: not known.

Using immunoSEQ multiplex PCR, the repertoire was profiled, and TCRdb retains in-frame clones only, with some absent. In the table there are roughly 60,000 clones, around 90% of which are singletons. J is TRBJ2-1 and V is TRBV11-2; D unclear. Material: peripheral blood mononuclear cells (PBMCs), obtained at baseline. This TCR came from a human donor with classical Hodgkin lymphoma. The CDR3 protein is CASSLGWDYNEQFF. CDR3 sequence (DNA): TGTGCCAGCAGCTTAGGGTGGGACTACAATGAGCAGTTCTTC.